The subject of this entry is one T cell receptor beta chain. Distinct nucleotide sequences in the sample also encode this CDR3. The source of the sample is a study of blood T cell repertoires in COVID-19. CDR3 size: 13 residues. Germline V CDR1 and CDR2: MNHEY, SMNVEV (reference sequence). Trimming took off 3 bases at V and 3 bases at J, with 8 bases between the two ends. The assay was immunoSEQ multiplex PCR, and TCRdb's table has in-frame clones only and misses some. The table lists about 280,000 clones, 65% to 90% of them singletons, with 4% to 6% in the top ten. The receptor comes from a man aged 50 to 60 with active or convalescent COVID-19. The chain uses TRBV27 and TRBJ1-1; possible D gene TRBD1, 6 bases. The sample comprised peripheral blood. The CDR3 DNA reads as TGTGCCAGCAGTTTGGGGACATACACTGAAGCTTTCTTT. This encodes CASSLGTYTEAFF.